These T cell receptor beta chains were read from a single sample in a study of blood T cell repertoires in COVID-19. The table came from immunoSEQ multiplex PCR; TCRdb's copy has only in-frame clones and leaves some out. The table records tens of thousands of clones, roughly 80% of them present only once. Sequenced input: peripheral blood. All receptors derive from a woman in her sixties or seventies with acute or convalescent COVID-19. Both conserved end residues are part of each CDR3. D genes are given only for firm matches. The size entry is marked missing in some rows and otherwise reads once, few, many or a size class.

cdr3_length	clone_size	j_call	v_call	d_call	cdr3_nt	cdr3_aa
17	-	TRBJ1-5	TRBV2	TRBD1	TGTGCCAGCAGTGTTACCCCGACAGGGAGGAGCAATCAGCCCCAGCATTTT	CASSVTPTGRSNQPQHF
13	few	TRBJ1-1	TRBV9	-	TGTGCCAGCAGCGTAGCGGGGAGTACTGAAGCTTTCTTT	CASSVAGSTEAFF
14	-	TRBJ2-5	TRBV30	-	TGTGCCTGGAGTGCTTCGGGACTCCAAGAGACCCAGTACTTC	CAWSASGLQETQYF
16	-	TRBJ1-1	TRBV5-4	-	TGTGCCAGCAGCTTGGCCCCGCCCACAAGAAACACTGAAGCTTTCTTT	CASSLAPPTRNTEAFF
14	once	TRBJ2-5	TRBV6-4	-	TGTGCCAGCAGTGACTCGGGCCCAGAAGAGACCCAGTACTTC	CASSDSGPEETQYF
13	-	TRBJ2-5	TRBV30	-	TGTGCCTGGAGCCCCGGACTACGGGAGACCCAGTACTTC	CAWSPGLRETQYF
15	-	TRBJ1-4	TRBV3-1/TRBV3-2	-	TGTGCCAGCAGCCAAGATTGGGGCGGAAATGAAAAACTGTTTTTT	CASSQDWGGNEKLFF
15	once	TRBJ2-6	TRBV5-6	-	TGTGCCAGCAGCGTCAGGGTGGCTGGGGCCAACGTCCTGACTTTC	CASSVRVAGANVLTF
14	few	TRBJ2-5	TRBV19	-	TGTGCCAGTAGTTCGCAGAGGGTCCAAGAGACCCAGTACTTC	CASSSQRVQETQYF
16	once	TRBJ1-1	TRBV5-1	TRBD1	TGCGCCAGCAGCTTGGGGGACAGGGGTCTTCCCACTGAAGCTTTCTTT	CASSLGDRGLPTEAFF
15	-	TRBJ1-2	TRBV6-5	TRBD1	TGTGCCAGCAGACCTCAACCGGGACAGGGTTCTGGCTACACCTTC	CASRPQPGQGSGYTF
16	-	TRBJ2-3	TRBV7-2	TRBD2	TGTGCCAGCAGCTTAGTGGCTAGCGGTAGCACAGATACGCAGTATTTT	CASSLVASGSTDTQYF
16	-	TRBJ2-1	TRBV30	TRBD1	TGTGCCTGGAGCCTCCGGGACAGGGGCTCCTACAATGAGCAGTTCTTC	CAWSLRDRGSYNEQFF
18	-	TRBJ2-4	TRBV24-1	TRBD1	TGTGCCACCAGTGATGGAGACAGGGGGAGAGGCGCCAAAAACATTCAGTACTTC	CATSDGDRGRGAKNIQYF
13	-	TRBJ2-5	TRBV5-4	-	TGTGCCAGCAGCTCACAGGTTCAAGAGACCCAGTACTTC	CASSSQVQETQYF
16	-	TRBJ2-7	TRBV7-2	-	TGTGCCAGCAGCTTAAAGGGCGGGCCCGTGCCTCTCGAGCAGTACTTC	CASSLKGGPVPLEQYF
20	-	TRBJ2-6	TRBV5-1	TRBD1	TGCGCCAGCAGCTCCCAGGTGTCGACAGGGACGTTTGGTGGGGCCAACGTCCTGACTTTC	CASSSQVSTGTFGGANVLTF
15	-	TRBJ1-4	TRBV11-2	TRBD1	TGTGCCAGCAGCTTAGGGACAGGGGGAGGTGAAAAACTGTTTTTT	CASSLGTGGGEKLFF
15	-	TRBJ1-1	TRBV6-1	-	TGTGCCAGCAGTGAATTCGGTATCTTGAACACTGAAGCTTTCTTT	CASSEFGILNTEAFF
14	-	TRBJ1-5	TRBV19	-	TGTGCCAGTAAGGACAGCTATAGCAATCAGCCCCAGCATTTT	CASKDSYSNQPQHF
14	once	TRBJ2-2	TRBV29-1	TRBD2	TGCAGCGTTGGCGGGGGAGCCTTGGCCGGGGAGCTGTTTTTT	CSVGGGALAGELFF
14	-	TRBJ1-1	TRBV11-2	TRBD1	TGTGCCAGCAGCACCGGGACAGGGGACACTGAAGCTTTCTTT	CASSTGTGDTEAFF
15	-	TRBJ2-2	TRBV5-1	-	TGCGCCAGCAGCTTGGAGGCAGGGGCGTTGGGGGAGCTGTTTTTT	CASSLEAGALGELFF
13	-	TRBJ1-4	TRBV28	-	TGTGCCAGCACGCGGGGACCGAATGAAAAACTGTTTTTT	CASTRGPNEKLFF
11	-	TRBJ2-3	TRBV6-5	-	TGTGCCAGCATTTCTACAGATACGCAGTATTTT	CASISTDTQYF
16	-	TRBJ2-2	TRBV2	-	TGTGCCAGCAGCGCGCCTCCGGGACAGAACACCGGGGAGCTGTTTTTT	CASSAPPGQNTGELFF
13	-	TRBJ2-3	TRBV2	-	TGTGCCAGCAACGGGGAAACAACAGATACGCAGTATTTT	CASNGETTDTQYF
18	-	TRBJ2-6	TRBV19	TRBD1	TGTGCCAGTAGTATTCCCCCGGGACAGGGTAATGGGGCCAACGTCCTGACTTTC	CASSIPPGQGNGANVLTF
13	-	TRBJ1-5	TRBV19	TRBD1	TGTGCCAGTAGAAGGACAGGGGCTCAGCCCCAGCATTTT	CASRRTGAQPQHF
17	once	TRBJ2-3	TRBV4-1	-	TGCGCCAGCAGCTCTTCAAGGGGCGGGGAACTCACAGATACGCAGTATTTT	CASSSSRGGELTDTQYF
17	-	TRBJ2-3	TRBV9	TRBD1	TGTGCCAGCAGCGAGTCCGGGACAGGGGGTTTTTCAGATACGCAGTATTTT	CASSESGTGGFSDTQYF
14	-	TRBJ1-5	TRBV27	-	TGTGCCAGCAGTTCCTCCCAGGGAGGACAGCCCCAGCATTTT	CASSSSQGGQPQHF
16	-	TRBJ1-1	TRBV3-1/TRBV3-2	-	TGTGCCAGCAGCCAAGCCGCGGAAAGCTGGAACACTGAAGCTTTCTTT	CASSQAAESWNTEAFF
13	-	TRBJ2-7	TRBV6-5	-	TGTGCCAGCAGTTACAGGGGTGGTTACGAGCAGTACTTC	CASSYRGGYEQYF
12	-	TRBJ1-3	TRBV12-3/TRBV12-4	-	TGTGCCAGCAACAGGGCCGGAAACACCATATATTTT	CASNRAGNTIYF
14	-	TRBJ1-1	TRBV3-1/TRBV3-2	TRBD1	TGTGCCAGCAGCCGACAGACAGGGACCACTGAAGCTTTCTTT	CASSRQTGTTEAFF
15	-	TRBJ1-2	TRBV29-1	-	TGCAGCGTTTCCACGGGGGGGGCGCATTCCTATGGCTACACCTTC	CSVSTGGAHSYGYTF
13	-	TRBJ2-3	TRBV5-6	TRBD1	TGTGCCAGCAGCTGGAACAGGGGTAATACGCAGTATTTT	CASSWNRGNTQYF
16	few	TRBJ2-4	TRBV18	TRBD1	TGTGCCAGCTCACCGGGACAGGGAAATTCCAAAAACATTCAGTACTTC	CASSPGQGNSKNIQYF
12	-	TRBJ2-1	TRBV7-9	-	TGTGCCAGCAGCCCTACCTACAATGAGCAGTTCTTC	CASSPTYNEQFF
13	-	TRBJ2-1	TRBV7-9	-	TGTGCCAGCAGCTCAGGGACTTACAATGAGCAGTTCTTC	CASSSGTYNEQFF
11	-	TRBJ2-1	TRBV20-1	-	TGCAGTGCTAGGGCCAGGGGAGAGCAGTTCTTC	CSARARGEQFF
14	-	TRBJ1-2	TRBV7-2	-	TGTGCCAGCACTCCTACCCCCGCTAACTATGGCTACACCTTC	CASTPTPANYGYTF
14	-	TRBJ2-1	TRBV19	TRBD1	TGTGCCAGTAACTGGGGTGGGACAGACAATGAGCAGTTCTTC	CASNWGGTDNEQFF
15	-	TRBJ2-5	TRBV5-4	-	TGTGCCAGCAGCAATGGACAGTTTGGCCAAGAGACCCAGTACTTC	CASSNGQFGQETQYF
15	-	TRBJ2-1	TRBV18	TRBD1	TGTGCCAGCTCACCCAGGACAGGGTTGGAGGATGAGCAGTTCTTC	CASSPRTGLEDEQFF
14	-	TRBJ1-6	TRBV4-3	-	TGCGCCAGCAGCCAAGCGCCCAGGGATTCACCCCTCCACTTT	CASSQAPRDSPLHF
14	-	TRBJ1-3	TRBV6-5	-	TGTGCCAGCAATTGGGGAGCCTCTGGAAACACCATATATTTT	CASNWGASGNTIYF